Following are 5 T cell receptor beta chains from one sample sequenced in a study of blood T cell repertoires in COVID-19. The repertoire was sequenced with immunoSEQ multiplex PCR; TCRdb's copy has only in-frame clones and lacks some. Of 150,000 to 200,000 clones listed, about 88% are singletons. The sample taken for sequencing was peripheral blood. These receptor sequences come from a man aged 45-60 years who had recovered from COVID-19.

J is TRBJ2-3 and V is TRBV19; 9 bases map to TRBD2. Per the germline V gene, CDR1 is LNHDA and CDR2 is SQIVND (reference sequence). V dropped 3 bases and J dropped 4; count of bases not matched to a gene: 5. The CDR3 contains 15 residues. Here the CDR3 DNA reads TGTGCCAGTAGTATTAGTAGCGGGAGCGCAGATACGCAGTATTTT. Translation gives CASSISSGSADTQYF.

V gene TRBV30 combines with J gene TRBJ2-3, with TRBD2 matching over 12 bases. The CDR3 spans 13 residues. With 8 bases clipped from V and 5 bases from J, the junction kept 5 bases outside the gene matches. The germline V gene has CDR1 GTSNPN and CDR2 SVGIG (reference sequence). The CDR3 DNA follows: TGTGCCGGGCTAGCGGGGGGGCTAGATACGCAGTATTTT. Translated, it gives CAGLAGGLDTQYF. The full variable domain, rest sourced from reference TRBV30 and TRBJ2-3, is SQTIHQWPATLVQPVGSPLSLECTVEGTSNPNLYWYRQAAGRGLQLLFYSVGIGQISSEVPQNLSASRPQDRQFILSSKKLLLSDSGFYLCAGLAGGLDTQYFGPGTRLTVL.

Note on this clone: Distinct nucleotide sequences in the sample also encode this CDR3. The chain employs TRBV3-1 (or the pseudogene TRBV3-2) and TRBJ1-1, with D possibly matching TRBD1 (5 bases). This CDR3 contains 13 residues. The V and J ends lost 5 bases and 0 bases respectively, with 7 bases between them. From germline, CDR1 is LGHDT and CDR2 YNNKEL (reference sequence). The CDR3 here is CASSRQMNTEAFF. The CDR3 nucleotides read TGTGCCAGCAGCAGACAGATGAACACTGAAGCTTTCTTT.

The V call is TRBV5-1, the J call TRBJ1-3, with D possibly being TRBD1 (6 bases). The CDR3 totals 15 residues. Germline lookup yields CDR1 SGHRS and CDR2 YFSETQ. V lost 0 bases to trimming and J lost 2 bases, with 9 bases between them. DNA for the CDR3: TGCGCCAGCAGCTTGGCAGGGGCCACTGGAAACACCATATATTTT. It translates to CASSLAGATGNTIYF.

The chain has TRBV2 and TRBJ1-2; no firm D call. This CDR3 has 14 residues. Looked up from germline, CDR1 is SNHLY and CDR2 is FYNNEI. The ends were cut back, 2 bases at V and 7 bases at J, with 14 bases in the middle. The CDR3 DNA reads as TGTGCCAGCAGTGAACGGGGTCAGCTGAGTGGCTACACCTTC. This translates into CASSERGQLSGYTF.